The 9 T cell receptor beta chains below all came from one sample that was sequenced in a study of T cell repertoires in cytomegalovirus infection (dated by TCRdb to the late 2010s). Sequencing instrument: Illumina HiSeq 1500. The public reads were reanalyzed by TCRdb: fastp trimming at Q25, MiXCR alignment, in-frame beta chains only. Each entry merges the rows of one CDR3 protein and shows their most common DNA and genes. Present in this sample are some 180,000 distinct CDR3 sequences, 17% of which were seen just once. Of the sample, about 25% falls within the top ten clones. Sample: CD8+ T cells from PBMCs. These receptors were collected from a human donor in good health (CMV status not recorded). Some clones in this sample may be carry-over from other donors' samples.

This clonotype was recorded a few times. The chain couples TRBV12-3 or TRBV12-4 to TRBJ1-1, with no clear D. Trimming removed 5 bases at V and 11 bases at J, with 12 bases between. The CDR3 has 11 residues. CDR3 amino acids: CASSNGGWAFF. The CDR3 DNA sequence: TGTGCCAGCAGTAACGGTGGGTGGGCTTTCTTT.

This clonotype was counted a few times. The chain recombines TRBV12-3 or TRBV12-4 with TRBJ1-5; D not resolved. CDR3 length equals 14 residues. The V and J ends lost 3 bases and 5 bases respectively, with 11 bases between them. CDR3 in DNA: TGTGCCAGCAGTTTCGAGGATCCTTATCAGCCCCAGCATTTT. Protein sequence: CASSFEDPYQPQHF.

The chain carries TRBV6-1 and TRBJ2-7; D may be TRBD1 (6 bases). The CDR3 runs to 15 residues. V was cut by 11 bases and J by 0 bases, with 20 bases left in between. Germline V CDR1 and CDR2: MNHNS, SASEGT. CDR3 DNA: TGTGCCGCCCCGGCCACAGGGTTCCTCTCCTACGAGCAGTACTTC. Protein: CAAPATGFLSYEQYF.

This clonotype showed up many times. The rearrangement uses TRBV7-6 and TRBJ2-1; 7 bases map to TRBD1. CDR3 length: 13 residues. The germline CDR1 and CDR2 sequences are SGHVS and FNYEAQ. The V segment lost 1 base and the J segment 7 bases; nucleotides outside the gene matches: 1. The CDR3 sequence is CASSLGQGNEQFF. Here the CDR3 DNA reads TGTGCCAGCAGCTTAGGACAGGGTAATGAGCAGTTCTTC.

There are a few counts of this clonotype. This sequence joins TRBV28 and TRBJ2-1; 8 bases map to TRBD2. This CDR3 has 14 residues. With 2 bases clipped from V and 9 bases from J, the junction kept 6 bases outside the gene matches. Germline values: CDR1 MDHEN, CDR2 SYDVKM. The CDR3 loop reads CASSLERGFGEQFF. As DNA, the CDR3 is TGTGCCAGCAGTTTAGAGCGGGGGTTCGGTGAGCAGTTCTTC.

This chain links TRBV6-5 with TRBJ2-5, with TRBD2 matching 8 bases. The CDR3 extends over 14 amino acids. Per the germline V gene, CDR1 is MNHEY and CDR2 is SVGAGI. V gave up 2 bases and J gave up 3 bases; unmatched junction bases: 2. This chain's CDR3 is CASSYPGLEETQYF. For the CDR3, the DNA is TGTGCCAGCAGTTACCCGGGACTAGAAGAGACCCAGTACTTC.

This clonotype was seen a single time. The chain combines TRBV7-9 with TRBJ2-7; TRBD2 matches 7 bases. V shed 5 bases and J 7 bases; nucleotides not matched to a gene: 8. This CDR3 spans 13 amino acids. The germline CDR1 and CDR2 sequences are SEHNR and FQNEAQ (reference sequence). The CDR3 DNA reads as TGTGCCAGCAGCCCCGGCGGGGGAGGTGAGCAGTACTTC. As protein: CASSPGGGGEQYF.

The CDR3 sequence is CASTKTGGRETQYF. Written as DNA, the CDR3 is TGTGCCAGCACCAAAACGGGGGGGCGAGAGACCCAGTACTTC. The rearrangement links TRBV7-2 to TRBJ2-5, with 8 bases aligning to TRBD2. With V trimmed by 7 bases and J by 4 bases, 8 bases remained unmatched. Germline-derived CDR1 and CDR2 are SGHTA and FQGNSA. This CDR3 has 14 amino acids.

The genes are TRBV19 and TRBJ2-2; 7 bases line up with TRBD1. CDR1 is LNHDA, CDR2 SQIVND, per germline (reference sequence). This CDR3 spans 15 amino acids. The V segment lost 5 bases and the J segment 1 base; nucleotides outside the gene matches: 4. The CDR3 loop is CASSPRTGNTGELFF. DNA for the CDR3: TGTGCCAGTAGTCCCAGGACAGGGAACACCGGGGAGCTGTTTTTT.